This T cell receptor (beta chain) was sequenced during a study of blood T cell repertoires in COVID-19. Overall study: Material from acute and convalescent COVID-19 was sourced from the United States, Italy and Spain. From T cells, B-cell-depleted T cells, or PBMCs came the material, which was cDNA or gDNA.

Per the authors' pipeline: Reference gene primer amplification yielded estimated nucleated cell counts. Some clones are missing from TCRdb's copy, which holds only in-frame ones; the method was immunoSEQ multiplex PCR. The V and J calls and the clone size are those of that table, but D and trimming were determined from the DNA. The sample holds about 76,000 clones, roughly four fifths seen once. With V trimmed by 4 bases and J by 6 bases, 9 bases remained unmatched. CDR1 is SGHVS and CDR2 is FQNEAQ in the germline V gene. This CDR3 region has 17 residues. V is TRBV7-8 and J is TRBJ2-1; 13 positions match TRBD2. Sequencing used peripheral blood. This TCR came from a human donor in a cohort sampled during active COVID-19. The DNA for the CDR3 is TGTGCCAGCAGCTCGGCGGAGACTAGCGGGGGGCCCAATGAGCAGTTCTTC. Amino acid sequence: CASSSAETSGGPNEQFF.